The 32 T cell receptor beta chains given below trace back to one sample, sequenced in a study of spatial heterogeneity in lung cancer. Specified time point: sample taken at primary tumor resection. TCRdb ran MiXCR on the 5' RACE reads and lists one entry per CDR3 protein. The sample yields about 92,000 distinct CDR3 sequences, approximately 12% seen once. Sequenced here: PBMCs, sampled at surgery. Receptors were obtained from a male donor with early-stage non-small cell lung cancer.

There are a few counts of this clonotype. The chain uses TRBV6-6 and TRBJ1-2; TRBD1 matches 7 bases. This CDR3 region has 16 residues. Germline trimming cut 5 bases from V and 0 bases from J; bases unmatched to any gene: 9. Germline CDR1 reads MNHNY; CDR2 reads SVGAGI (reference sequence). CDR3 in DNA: TGTGCCAGCAGTGGGATGGGACAGCTTTCTAACTATGGCTACACCTTC. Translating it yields CASSGMGQLSNYGYTF.

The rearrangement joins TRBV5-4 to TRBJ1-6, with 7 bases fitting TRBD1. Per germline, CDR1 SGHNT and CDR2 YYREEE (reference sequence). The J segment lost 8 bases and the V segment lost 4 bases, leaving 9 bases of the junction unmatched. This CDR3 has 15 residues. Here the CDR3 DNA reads TGTGCCAGCAGCAGTGGTCAGGGGGTTTATTCACCCCTCCACTTT. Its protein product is CASSSGQGVYSPLHF.

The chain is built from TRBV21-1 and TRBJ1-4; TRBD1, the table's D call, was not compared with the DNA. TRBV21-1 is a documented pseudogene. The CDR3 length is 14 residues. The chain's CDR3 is CASTPGGWGEKLFF. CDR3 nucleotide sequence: TGTGCCAGCACGCCAGGGGGCTGGGGTGAAAAACTGTTTTTT.

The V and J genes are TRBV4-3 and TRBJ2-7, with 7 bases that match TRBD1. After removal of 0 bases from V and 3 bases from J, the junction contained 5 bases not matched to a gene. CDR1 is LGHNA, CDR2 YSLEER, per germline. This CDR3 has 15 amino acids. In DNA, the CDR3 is TGCGCCAGCAGCCAAGAATGGCAGGGGGTCTACGAGCAGTACTTC. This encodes CASSQEWQGVYEQYF.

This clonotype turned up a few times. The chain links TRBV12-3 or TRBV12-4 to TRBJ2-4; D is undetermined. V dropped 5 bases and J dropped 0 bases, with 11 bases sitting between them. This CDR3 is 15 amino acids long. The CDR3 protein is CASSAAYLAKNIQYF. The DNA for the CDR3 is TGTGCCAGCAGTGCAGCCTACTTAGCCAAAAACATTCAGTACTTC.

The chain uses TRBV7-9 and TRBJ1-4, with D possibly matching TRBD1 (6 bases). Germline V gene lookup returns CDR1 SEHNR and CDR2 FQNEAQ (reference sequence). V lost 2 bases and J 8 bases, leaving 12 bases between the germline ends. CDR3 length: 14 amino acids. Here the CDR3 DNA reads TGTGCCAGCAGCTTACAACAGGGCCACGAAAAACTGTTTTTT. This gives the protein CASSLQQGHEKLFF.

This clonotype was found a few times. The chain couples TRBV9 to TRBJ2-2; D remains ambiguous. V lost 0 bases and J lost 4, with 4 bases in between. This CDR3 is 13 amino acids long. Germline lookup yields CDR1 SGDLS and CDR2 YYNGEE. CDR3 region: CASSVELTGELFF. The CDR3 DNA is TGTGCCAGCAGCGTAGAGCTCACCGGGGAGCTGTTTTTT.

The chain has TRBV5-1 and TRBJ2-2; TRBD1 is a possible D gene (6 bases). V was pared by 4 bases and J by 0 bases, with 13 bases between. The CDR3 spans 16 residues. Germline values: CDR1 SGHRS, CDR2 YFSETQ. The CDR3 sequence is CASSPEDRTNTGELFF. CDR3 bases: TGCGCCAGCAGCCCCGAAGACAGGACGAACACCGGGGAGCTGTTTTTT.

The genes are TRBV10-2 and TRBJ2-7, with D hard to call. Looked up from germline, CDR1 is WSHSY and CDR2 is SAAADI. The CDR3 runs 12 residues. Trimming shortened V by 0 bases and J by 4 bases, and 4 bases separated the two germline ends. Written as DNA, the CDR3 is TGCGCCAGCAGTGAGTCTGGGTACGAGCAGTACTTC. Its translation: CASSESGYEQYF.

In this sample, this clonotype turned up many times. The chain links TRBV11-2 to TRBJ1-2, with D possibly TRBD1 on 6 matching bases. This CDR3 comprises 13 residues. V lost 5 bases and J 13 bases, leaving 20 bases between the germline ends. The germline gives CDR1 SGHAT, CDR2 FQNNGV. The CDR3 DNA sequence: TGTGCCAGCAGCCTAGCTCGACAGGACTCACGCACCTTC. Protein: CASSLARQDSRTF.

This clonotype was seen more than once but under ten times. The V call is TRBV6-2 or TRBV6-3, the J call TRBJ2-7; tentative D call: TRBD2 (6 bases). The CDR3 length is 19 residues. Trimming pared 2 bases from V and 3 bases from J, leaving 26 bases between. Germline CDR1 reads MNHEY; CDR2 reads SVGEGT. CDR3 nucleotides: TGTGCCAGCAGTTACCCCCTGCGGGGCTCATATCGTGACCTCTACGAGCAGTACTTC. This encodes CASSYPLRGSYRDLYEQYF.

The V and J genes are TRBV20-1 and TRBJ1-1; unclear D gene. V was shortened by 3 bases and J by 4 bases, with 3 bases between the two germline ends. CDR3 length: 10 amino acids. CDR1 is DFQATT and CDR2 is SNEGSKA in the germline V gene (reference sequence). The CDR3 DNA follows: TGCAGTGCTAGTCGCACTGAAGCTTTCTTT. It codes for CSASRTEAFF.

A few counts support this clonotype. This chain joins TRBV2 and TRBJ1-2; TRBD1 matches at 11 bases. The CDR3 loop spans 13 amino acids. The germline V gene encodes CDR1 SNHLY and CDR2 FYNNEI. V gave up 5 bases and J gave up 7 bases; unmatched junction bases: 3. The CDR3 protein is CASSRDRGTGYTF. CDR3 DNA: TGTGCCAGCAGTCGGGACAGGGGGACTGGCTACACCTTC.

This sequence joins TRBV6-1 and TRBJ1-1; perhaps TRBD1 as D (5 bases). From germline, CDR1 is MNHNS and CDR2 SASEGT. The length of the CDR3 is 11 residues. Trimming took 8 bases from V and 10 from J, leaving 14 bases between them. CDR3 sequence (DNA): TGTGCCAGCCTTTATGCCAGGGTAGCTTTCTTT. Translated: CASLYARVAFF.

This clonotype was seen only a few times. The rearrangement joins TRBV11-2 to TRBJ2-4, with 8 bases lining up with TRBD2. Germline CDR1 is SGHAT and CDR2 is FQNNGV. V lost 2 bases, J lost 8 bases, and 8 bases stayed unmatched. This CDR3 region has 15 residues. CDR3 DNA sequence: TGTGCCAGCAGCTTACACGGGGGGGACGGGGACATTCAGTACTTC. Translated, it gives CASSLHGGDGDIQYF.

DNA of the CDR3: TGTGCCAGCAGCCAAGGAGGGGGGGCAGATACGCAGTATTTT. Translating gives CASSQGGGADTQYF. The chain employs TRBV3-1 and TRBJ2-3, with D maybe TRBD2 (7 bases). Per germline, CDR1 LGHDT and CDR2 YNNKEL (reference sequence). The CDR3 length is 14 residues. The V end lost 1 base, the J end lost 4 bases, and 9 bases lay between the germline ends.

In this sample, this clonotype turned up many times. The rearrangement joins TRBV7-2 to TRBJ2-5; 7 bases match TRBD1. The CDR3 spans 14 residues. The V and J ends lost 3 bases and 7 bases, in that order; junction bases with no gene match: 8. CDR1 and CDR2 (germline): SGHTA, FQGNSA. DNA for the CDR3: TGTGCCAGCAGCTTGGGGACAGCGGTTGGGACCCAGTACTTC. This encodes CASSLGTAVGTQYF. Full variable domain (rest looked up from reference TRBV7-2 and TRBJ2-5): GAGVSQSPSNKVTEKGKDVELRCDPISGHTALYWYRQSLGQGLEFLIYFQGNSAPDKSGLPSDRFSAERTGGSVSTLTIQRTQQEDSAVYLCASSLGTAVGTQYFGPGTRLLVL.

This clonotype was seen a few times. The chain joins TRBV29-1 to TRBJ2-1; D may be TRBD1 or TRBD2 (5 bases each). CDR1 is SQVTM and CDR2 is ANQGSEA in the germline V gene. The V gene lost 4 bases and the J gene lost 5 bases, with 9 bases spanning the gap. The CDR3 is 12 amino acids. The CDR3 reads CSVGWGNNEQFF. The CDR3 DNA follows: TGCAGCGTTGGTTGGGGGAACAATGAGCAGTTCTTC.

For the CDR3, the DNA is TGTGCCAGCAGTTGGGGACCCGGGGAGCTGTTTTTT. Residues: CASSWGPGELFF. This rearrangement joins TRBV5-6 to TRBJ2-2, with D perhaps given as TRBD1 or TRBD2 (5 bases each). The germline V gene has CDR1 SGHDT and CDR2 YYEEEE. CDR3 size: 12 residues. V lost 5 bases and J 6 bases, leaving 8 bases between the germline ends.

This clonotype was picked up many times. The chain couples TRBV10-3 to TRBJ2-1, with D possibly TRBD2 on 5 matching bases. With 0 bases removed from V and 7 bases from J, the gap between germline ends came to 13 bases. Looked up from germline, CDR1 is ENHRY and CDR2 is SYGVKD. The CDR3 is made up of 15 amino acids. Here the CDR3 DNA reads TGTGCCATCAGTGAGTCAACTAAATCGGGGAATGAGCAGTTCTTC. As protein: CAISESTKSGNEQFF.

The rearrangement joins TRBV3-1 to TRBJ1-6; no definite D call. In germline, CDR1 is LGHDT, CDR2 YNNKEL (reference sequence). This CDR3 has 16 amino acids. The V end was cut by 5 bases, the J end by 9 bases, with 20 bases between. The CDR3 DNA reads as TGTGCCAGCAGCGACTCAGTCTATTTGGCTGGTTCACCCCTCCACTTT. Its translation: CASSDSVYLAGSPLHF.

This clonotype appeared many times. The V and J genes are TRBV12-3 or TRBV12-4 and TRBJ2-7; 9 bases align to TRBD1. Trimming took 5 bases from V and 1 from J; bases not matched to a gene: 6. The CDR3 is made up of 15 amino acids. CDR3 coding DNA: TGTGCCAGCAGTCCCCCGGACAGGGGATCCTACGAGCAGTACTTC. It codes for CASSPPDRGSYEQYF.

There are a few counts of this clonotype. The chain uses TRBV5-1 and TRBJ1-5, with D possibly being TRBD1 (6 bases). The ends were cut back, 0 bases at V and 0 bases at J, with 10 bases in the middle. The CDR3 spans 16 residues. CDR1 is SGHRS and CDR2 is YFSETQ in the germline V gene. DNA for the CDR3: TGCGCCAGCAGCTTGGAAGGGGGTTCTAGCAATCAGCCCCAGCATTTT. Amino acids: CASSLEGGSSNQPQHF.

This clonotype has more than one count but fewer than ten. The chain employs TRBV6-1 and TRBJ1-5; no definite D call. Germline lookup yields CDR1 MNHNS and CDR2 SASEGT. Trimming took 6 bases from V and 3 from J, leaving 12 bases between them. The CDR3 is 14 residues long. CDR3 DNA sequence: TGTGCCAGCAGCGACTTAAACCCCAATCAGCCCCAGCATTTT. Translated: CASSDLNPNQPQHF.

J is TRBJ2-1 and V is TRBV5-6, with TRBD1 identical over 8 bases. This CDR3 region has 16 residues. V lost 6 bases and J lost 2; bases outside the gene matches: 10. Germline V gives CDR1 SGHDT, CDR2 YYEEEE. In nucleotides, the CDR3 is TGTGCCAGCACCAGAGCAGGGGGCCCGCCCTACAATGAGCAGTTCTTC. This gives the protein CASTRAGGPPYNEQFF.

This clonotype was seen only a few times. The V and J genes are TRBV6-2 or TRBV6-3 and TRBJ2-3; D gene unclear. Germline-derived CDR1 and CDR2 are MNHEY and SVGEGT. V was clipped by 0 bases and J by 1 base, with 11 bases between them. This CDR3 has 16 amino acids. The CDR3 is CASSYSIGPGTDTQYF. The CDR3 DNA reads TGTGCCAGCAGTTACTCGATTGGGCCTGGCACAGATACGCAGTATTTT.

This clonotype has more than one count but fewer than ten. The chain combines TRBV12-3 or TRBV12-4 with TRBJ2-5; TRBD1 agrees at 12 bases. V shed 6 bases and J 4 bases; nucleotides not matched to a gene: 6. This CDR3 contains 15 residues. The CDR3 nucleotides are TGTGCCAGCAGCCCGGGACAGGGGGCGACAGAGACCCAGTACTTC. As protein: CASSPGQGATETQYF.

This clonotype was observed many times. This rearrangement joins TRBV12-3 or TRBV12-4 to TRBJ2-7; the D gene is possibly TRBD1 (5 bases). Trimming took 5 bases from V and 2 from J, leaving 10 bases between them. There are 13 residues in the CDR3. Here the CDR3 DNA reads TGTGCCAGCAGTCGGCAGGGCCCCTACGAGCAGTACTTC. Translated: CASSRQGPYEQYF.

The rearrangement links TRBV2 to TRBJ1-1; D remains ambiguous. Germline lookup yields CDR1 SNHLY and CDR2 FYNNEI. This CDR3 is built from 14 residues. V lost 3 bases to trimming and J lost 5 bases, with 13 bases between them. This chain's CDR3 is CASSDPGVWTEAFF. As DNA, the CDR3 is TGTGCCAGCAGTGACCCGGGAGTATGGACTGAAGCTTTCTTT. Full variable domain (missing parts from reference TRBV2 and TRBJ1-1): EPEVTQTPSHQVTQMGQEVILRCVPISNHLYFYWYRQILGQKVEFLVSFYNNEISEKSEIFDDQFSVERPDGSNFTLKIRSTKLEDSAMYFCASSDPGVWTEAFFGQGTRLTVV.

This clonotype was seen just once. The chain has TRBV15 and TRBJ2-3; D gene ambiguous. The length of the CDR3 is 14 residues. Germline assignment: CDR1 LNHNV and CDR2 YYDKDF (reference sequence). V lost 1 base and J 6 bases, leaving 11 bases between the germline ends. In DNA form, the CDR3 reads TGTGCCACCAGCAGAGTAATGAAGGACGATACGCAGTATTTT. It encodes CATSRVMKDDTQYF.

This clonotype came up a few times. DNA for the CDR3: TGCAGCGTCTCAGAGGGCACCCTGGAGCAGTACTTC. As protein: CSVSEGTLEQYF. The V call is TRBV29-1, the J call TRBJ2-7; perhaps TRBD2 as D (5 bases). Trimming cost V 6 bases and J 7 bases, with 16 bases left between them. CDR3 length: 12 residues. Germline-derived CDR1 and CDR2 are SQVTM and ANQGSEA.

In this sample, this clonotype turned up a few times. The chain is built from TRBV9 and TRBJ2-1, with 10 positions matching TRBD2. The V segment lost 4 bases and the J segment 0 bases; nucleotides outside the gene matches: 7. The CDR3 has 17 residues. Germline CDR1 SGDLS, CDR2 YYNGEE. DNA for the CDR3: TGTGCCAGCAGCAACCTTGGACTAGCGGACTCCTACAATGAGCAGTTCTTC. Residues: CASSNLGLADSYNEQFF.